Following are 13 T cell receptor beta chains from one sample sequenced in a study of shared clonotypes between healthy human individuals. Assay: immunoSEQ multiplex PCR; the TCRdb copy retains only in-frame clones and omits some. This sample carries around 1.9 million clones, 90% to 95% of them seen once, and the ten largest clones take 1.7%. Selected positively for CCR7 and CD45RO-negative, naive CD8 cells excluded terminally differentiated effector memory CD45RA+ cells. The specimen was naive CD8+ T cells from PBMCs. These receptor sequences come from a man aged 18 to 30 in good health. Some clones in this sample may be carry-over from other donors' samples.

Remarks on this clone: At the DNA level, this CDR3 is encoded by other sequences in the same sample as well. The genes are TRBV27 and TRBJ2-1; D may be TRBD2 (7 bases). This CDR3 region has 14 residues. V shed 1 base and J shed 6 bases, with 10 bases lying between them. CDR1 and CDR2 (germline): MNHEY, SMNVEV (reference sequence). CDR3 residues: CASSLLGGGNEQFF. As DNA, the CDR3 is TGTGCCAGCAGTTTATTAGGGGGGGGCAATGAGCAGTTCTTC.

CDR3 sequence reads: CAWSPAWGSYNEQFF. DNA for the CDR3: TGTGCCTGGAGTCCTGCTTGGGGGTCCTACAATGAGCAGTTCTTC. The genes are TRBV30 and TRBJ2-1, with D perhaps matching TRBD1 or TRBD2 (5 bases each). V gave up 2 bases and J gave up 1 base, with 12 bases separating them. In germline, CDR1 is GTSNPN, CDR2 SVGIG (reference sequence). This CDR3 spans 15 amino acids.

The chain has TRBV5-5 and TRBJ1-2, with D possibly matching TRBD1 (5 bases). Trimming stripped 2 bases from V and 7 bases from J, with 24 bases between. Germline CDR1 and CDR2: SGHKS and YYEKEE (reference sequence). CDR3 length equals 17 residues. The CDR3 is CASSLVSQGGAYRGYTF. The CDR3 nucleotides are TGTGCCAGCAGCTTAGTATCTCAGGGTGGGGCCTACCGTGGCTACACCTTC.

Regarding this clone: This CDR3 is also generated by other DNA sequences in the sample. V is TRBV28 and J is TRBJ2-7; the D gene is possibly TRBD2 (6 bases). The CDR3 runs to 14 residues. Trimming took 3 bases from V and 0 from J, leaving 9 bases between them. The germline V gene has CDR1 MDHEN and CDR2 SYDVKM. The CDR3 sequence: CASSFSGGSYEQYF. The CDR3, as DNA: TGTGCCAGCAGTTTCTCCGGGGGCTCCTACGAGCAGTACTTC.

The V and J genes are TRBV7-2 and TRBJ2-5; D uncertain. This CDR3 has 16 residues. The germline gives CDR1 SGHTA, CDR2 FQGNSA. The V end lost 7 bases, the J end lost 1 base, and 19 bases lay between the germline ends. CDR3 residues: CASTPPGPTTQETQYF. The CDR3 region has the DNA TGTGCCAGCACCCCGCCGGGCCCTACTACCCAAGAGACCCAGTACTTC.

The J gene is TRBJ2-7, the V gene TRBV5-1; D gene ambiguous. The germline V gene has CDR1 SGHRS and CDR2 YFSETQ. V was trimmed by 4 bases and J by 0 bases, leaving 8 bases between them. The length of the CDR3 is 13 residues. The DNA of the CDR3 is TGCGCCAGCAGCCCCCGCGACTCCTACGAGCAGTACTTC. It specifies CASSPRDSYEQYF.

V is TRBV2 and J is TRBJ1-2, with 8 bases fitting TRBD1. CDR3 length: 15 amino acids. Trimming at V came to 6 bases and at J to 0 bases, leaving 6 bases not matched to a gene. From germline, CDR1 is SNHLY and CDR2 FYNNEI. CDR3 protein: CASRSGGSPNYGYTF. For the CDR3, the DNA is TGTGCCAGCAGGTCAGGGGGCAGCCCTAACTATGGCTACACCTTC.

This chain uses TRBV28 with TRBJ1-1; TRBD1 aligns across 7 bases. J was trimmed by 0 bases and V by 5 bases; bases with no gene match: 6. This CDR3 spans 15 amino acids. CDR1 MDHEN and CDR2 SYDVKM come from the germline V gene. CDR3 nucleotide sequence: TGTGCCAGCAGTCCGCGGACAGGTTTGAACACTGAAGCTTTCTTT. Its protein is CASSPRTGLNTEAFF.

This chain joins TRBV6-1 and TRBJ2-7; D not resolved. Germline lookup yields CDR1 MNHNS and CDR2 SASEGT. V shed 1 base and J shed 4 bases, with 14 bases lying between them. The CDR3 totals 15 residues. In DNA form, the CDR3 reads TGTGCCAGCAGTGAAGGGACCTGGGTGGGGTACGAGCAGTACTTC. Protein sequence: CASSEGTWVGYEQYF.

V gene TRBV5-1 combines with J gene TRBJ2-7; D not resolved. This CDR3 region has 14 residues. CDR1 is SGHRS, CDR2 YFSETQ, per germline. The germline V and J ends were trimmed by 4 bases and 1 base, with 12 bases remaining between them. The CDR3 sequence is CASSPRTESYEQYF. The CDR3 bases are TGCGCCAGCAGCCCCCGGACGGAGTCCTACGAGCAGTACTTC. The variable domain in full, completed from reference TRBV5-1 and TRBJ2-7, reads KAGVTQTPRYLIKTRGQQVTLSCSPISGHRSVSWYQQTPGQGLQFLFEYFSETQRNKGNFPGRFSGRQFSNSRSEMNVSTLELGDSALYLCASSPRTESYEQYFGPGTRLTVT.

V is TRBV28 and J is TRBJ1-4, with D maybe TRBD1 (6 bases). V was shortened by 6 bases and J by 5 bases, with 16 bases between the two germline ends. This CDR3 region has 15 residues. Germline CDR1 reads MDHEN; CDR2 reads SYDVKM. DNA of the CDR3: TGTGCCAGCAGGCCACCGGGACAAAAGAATGAAAAACTGTTTTTT. Amino acids: CASRPPGQKNEKLFF.

The chain links TRBV4-2 to TRBJ2-3; 13 positions match TRBD2. The CDR3 is 20 residues long. Germline assignment: CDR1 LGHNA and CDR2 YNFKEQ. V was pared by 1 base and J by 0 bases, with 10 bases of the junction left unmatched. The CDR3 bases are TGTGCCAGCAGCCAAGTTGGTTGGGGACTAGCGGGGATTAGCACAGATACGCAGTATTTT. Its translation is CASSQVGWGLAGISTDTQYF.

This clone was detected only once. CDR3 residues: CASSGEGIDNEKLFF. The CDR3 coding sequence is TGTGCCAGCAGCGGAGAGGGGATTGATAATGAAAAACTGTTTTTT. The chain uses TRBV7-8 and TRBJ1-4; perhaps TRBD1 as D (5 bases). Germline CDR1 reads SGHVS; CDR2 reads FQNEAQ. Trimming removed 5 bases at V and 4 bases at J, with 14 bases between. The CDR3 covers 15 residues.